The 24 T cell receptor beta chains below all came from one sample that was sequenced in a study of CD4+ T cells in melanoma. The protocol was immunoSEQ multiplex PCR, while the TCRdb copy is restricted to in-frame clones and leaves out a portion. The table has around 20,000 clones, roughly 80% seen once. The sequenced sample consisted of cells from a culture (not recorded whether cultured in vitro). The receptors stem from a human donor with melanoma.

The CDR3 protein is CASSTHSGQAEKLFF. CDR3 nucleotides: TGTGCCAGCAGCACTCACTCGGGACAAGCCGAAAAACTGTTTTTT. The rearrangement uses TRBV9 and TRBJ1-4, with a possible D match to TRBD1 (6 bases). Germline V gene sequence: CDR1 SGDLS, CDR2 YYNGEE. V was shortened by 4 bases and J by 8 bases, with 18 bases between the two germline ends. The CDR3 sequence is 15 residues long.

This clone was seen just once. CDR3 DNA sequence: TGTGCCTGGAGTGTACTCGACAGGCTACCCTACGAGCAGTACTTC. Protein product: CAWSVLDRLPYEQYF. The chain combines TRBV30 with TRBJ2-7, with a tentative D call TRBD1 (6 bases). CDR1 and CDR2 from the germline V gene are GTSNPN and SVGIG (reference sequence). This CDR3 has 15 residues. V lost 0 bases and J 2 bases, leaving 14 bases between the germline ends.

CDR3 residues: CALELAGGPPQETQYF. The CDR3 bases are TGTGCCTTAGAACTAGCGGGGGGCCCCCCCCAAGAGACCCAGTACTTC. The chain links TRBV30 to TRBJ2-5; 12 bases match TRBD2. V was pared by 7 bases and J by 1 base, with 10 bases of the junction left unmatched. Germline values: CDR1 GTSNPN, CDR2 SVGIG (reference sequence). The CDR3 length is 16 residues.

This clone showed up just a few times. Other DNA sequences from this sample encode an identical CDR3 as well. The chain links TRBV6-4 to TRBJ1-1, with unresolved D. Germline V gives CDR1 MRHNA, CDR2 SNTAGT. The CDR3 loop spans 13 amino acids. Trimming took 6 bases from V and 1 from J, leaving 9 bases between them. The CDR3 region is CASSSNWNTEAFF. CDR3 nucleotides: TGTGCCAGCAGCAGCAATTGGAACACTGAAGCTTTCTTT.

The rearrangement uses TRBV18 and TRBJ2-7; 8 bases are a match to TRBD1. There are 14 residues in the CDR3. V trimming: 5 bases; J trimming: 1 base; junction bases outside the gene matches: 4. The germline CDR1 and CDR2 sequences are KGHSH and LQKENI. Here the CDR3 DNA reads TGTGCCAGCTCAGACGGACAGGGATCCTACGAGCAGTACTTC. Its translation is CASSDGQGSYEQYF. The full variable domain, in which reference TRBV18 and TRBJ2-7 provide the parts outside the CDR3, is NAGVMQNPRHLVRRRGQEARLRCSPMKGHSHVYWYRQLPEEGLKFMVYLQKENIIDESGMPKERFSAEFPKEGPSILRIQQVVRGDSAAYFCASSDGQGSYEQYFGPGTRLTVT.

The chain is built from TRBV5-4 and TRBJ1-6; D not resolved. Trimming pared 4 bases from V and 10 bases from J, leaving 18 bases between. Germline values: CDR1 SGHNT, CDR2 YYREEE (reference sequence). The CDR3 loop spans 15 amino acids. CDR3 nucleotides: TGTGCCAGCAGCCCAGCAGTGACCGCGCTCTCACCCCTCCACTTT. Translating it yields CASSPAVTALSPLHF.

This clone was observed a handful of times. V gene TRBV5-1 combines with J gene TRBJ2-7; D is possibly TRBD1 (6 bases). The CDR3 is 15 residues long. CDR1 is SGHRS, CDR2 YFSETQ, per germline. Trimming shortened V by 4 bases and J by 4 bases, and 18 bases separated the two germline ends. CDR3 DNA sequence: TGCGCCAGCAGCGCCCTGGGGGCCTCAAAATACGAGCAGTACTTC. Its protein is CASSALGASKYEQYF.

The V and J genes are TRBV7-2 and TRBJ2-1; 12 positions match TRBD2. Germline loops: CDR1 SGHTA, CDR2 FQGNSA. The V gene end was trimmed by 3 bases and the J gene end by 5 bases; junction bases not matched to a gene: 5. CDR3 length: 16 amino acids. The chain's CDR3 is CASSFQGLAGNNEQFF. The CDR3 DNA follows: TGTGCCAGCAGCTTCCAAGGACTAGCGGGGAACAATGAGCAGTTCTTC. The variable domain in full, with the rest retrieved from reference TRBV7-2 and TRBJ2-1, is GAGVSQSPSNKVTEKGKDVELRCDPISGHTALYWYRQSLGQGLEFLIYFQGNSAPDKSGLPSDRFSAERTGGSVSTLTIQRTQQEDSAVYLCASSFQGLAGNNEQFFGPGTRLTVL.

The chain is built from TRBV19 and TRBJ1-1; no reliable D call. The CDR3 length is 12 residues. The V gene lost 9 bases and the J gene lost 0 bases, with 8 bases spanning the gap. Per the germline V gene, CDR1 is LNHDA and CDR2 is SQIVND (reference sequence). The CDR3 sequence is CASTTMNTEAFF. The CDR3 bases are TGTGCCAGCACGACAATGAACACTGAAGCTTTCTTT.

The chain has TRBV2 and TRBJ2-1; a possible D gene is TRBD1 (5 bases). The ends were cut back, 3 bases at V and 1 base at J, with 7 bases in the middle. CDR1 is SNHLY and CDR2 is FYNNEI in the germline V gene. The CDR3 runs 14 residues. CDR3 nucleotide sequence: TGTGCCAGCAGTGATTCAGGGTCCTACAATGAGCAGTTCTTC. Amino acids: CASSDSGSYNEQFF.

The rearrangement links TRBV5-6 to TRBJ2-5; D may be TRBD1 (5 bases). Trimming cost V 1 base and J 5 bases, with 15 bases left between them. Germline V lookup: CDR1 SGHDT, CDR2 YYEEEE. This CDR3 is 15 amino acids long. In nucleotides, the CDR3 is TGTGCCAGCAGCTTGCGGCAGGGAATGATGGAGACCCAGTACTTC. This gives the protein CASSLRQGMMETQYF.

This chain connects TRBV7-8 to TRBJ2-1, with D possibly matching TRBD1 (6 bases). The length of the CDR3 is 17 residues. The V end was cut by 5 bases, the J end by 0 bases, with 17 bases between. Germline assignment: CDR1 SGHVS and CDR2 FQNEAQ. Here the CDR3 DNA reads TGTGCCAGCAGCCGGGTGGGGGCTCGGGGCTCCTACAATGAGCAGTTCTTC. Its translation is CASSRVGARGSYNEQFF.

The rearrangement uses TRBV2 and TRBJ2-5; D could derive from TRBD1 or TRBD2 (5 bases each). This CDR3 has 13 residues. The V gene's germline CDR1 is SNHLY and CDR2 FYNNEI. V gave up 11 bases and J gave up 4 bases, with 17 bases separating them. The CDR3 here is CAYGTEPPETQYF. The CDR3 bases are TGTGCCTATGGGACGGAGCCCCCAGAGACCCAGTACTTC.

The chain has TRBV29-1 and TRBJ2-5, with TRBD1 as a possible D gene (6 bases). Between the trimmed V and J ends, which lost 6 bases and 1 base, there was a span of 15 bases. CDR3 length: 14 residues. The germline V gene encodes CDR1 SQVTM and CDR2 ANQGSEA. CDR3 in amino acids: CSVDNRDTQETQYF. The CDR3 nucleotides are TGCAGCGTGGACAACCGGGACACCCAAGAGACCCAGTACTTC.

The gene calls are TRBV10-3 and TRBJ2-5; a weak D match, TRBD2 (6 bases). Matching the DNA end better, TRBJ2-7 makes the J call doubtful. The V gene's germline CDR1 is ENHRY and CDR2 SYGVKD. The CDR3 is 14 residues long. CDR3 sequence (DNA): TGTGCCATCAGGGGCCGCAGGGAGGACTCCGAGCAGTACTTC. As protein: CAIRGRREDSEQYF.

CDR3 region: CATTAWDRPFYGYTF. CDR3 DNA: TGTGCCACCACCGCTTGGGACAGGCCATTCTATGGCTACACCTTC. V is TRBV15 and J is TRBJ1-2, with 8 bases identical to TRBD1. Trimming removed 7 bases from V and 4 bases from J; junction bases left unmatched: 11. Germline CDR1 is LNHNV and CDR2 is YYDKDF (reference sequence). The CDR3 is 15 amino acids.

This clone was detected only once. The V gene is TRBV6-5, the J gene TRBJ2-2, with D possibly matching TRBD2 (5 bases). The V end lost 11 bases, the J end lost 4 bases, and 17 bases lay between the germline ends. Germline V gives CDR1 MNHEY, CDR2 SVGAGI. This CDR3 comprises 14 residues. Here the CDR3 DNA reads TGTGCCGCTACTCCGGGGTTCGGCACCGGGGAGCTGTTTTTT. It is translated as CAATPGFGTGELFF.

This chain uses TRBV6-4 with TRBJ2-1, with TRBD1 as a possible D gene (6 bases). Trimming removed 4 bases from V and 8 bases from J, with 12 bases in between. From germline, CDR1 is MRHNA and CDR2 SNTAGT. The CDR3 is made up of 13 amino acids. CDR3 nucleotide sequence: TGTGCCAGCAGTGTGGATAGGGGGTATGAGCAGTTCTTC. Encoded protein: CASSVDRGYEQFF.

This rearrangement joins TRBV30 to TRBJ2-2; the D gene could be TRBD1 or TRBD2 (5 bases each). Trimming left V 1 base short and J 2 bases short, with 26 bases between. The CDR3 has 20 residues. Germline V gives CDR1 GTSNPN, CDR2 SVGIG (reference sequence). The CDR3 is CAWSGLVREMPGANTGELFF. The CDR3, as DNA: TGTGCCTGGAGTGGCCTGGTCCGCGAGATGCCCGGGGCCAACACCGGGGAGCTGTTTTTT.

This clone was detected a few times. This chain links TRBV7-3 with TRBJ1-6, with a weak D call TRBD1 (5 bases). The ends were cut back, 5 bases at V and 9 bases at J, with 17 bases in the middle. Germline CDR1 reads SGHTA; CDR2 reads FQGTGA. The CDR3 runs to 15 residues. This chain's CDR3 is CASSLSGGGGSPLHF. CDR3 sequence (DNA): TGTGCCAGCAGCCTCAGCGGAGGCGGGGGTTCACCCCTCCACTTT.

CDR3 coding DNA: TGTGCCAGCAGCTCCGGACAGGCACAAGAGACCCAGTACTTC. It is translated as CASSSGQAQETQYF. This chain connects TRBV11-2 to TRBJ2-5, with 7 bases identical to TRBD1. Germline CDR1 SGHAT, CDR2 FQNNGV. The CDR3 spans 14 residues. V lost 4 bases to trimming and J lost 2 bases; unmatched junction nucleotides: 4.

The rearrangement uses TRBV5-1 and TRBJ2-7, with 7 nucleotides matching TRBD1. Germline V lookup: CDR1 SGHRS, CDR2 YFSETQ. V lost 6 bases, J lost 1 base, and 4 bases stayed unmatched. This CDR3 spans 13 amino acids. The chain's CDR3 is CASNRQGSYEQYF. CDR3 in DNA: TGCGCCAGCAACCGACAGGGTTCCTACGAGCAGTACTTC.

The chain combines TRBV5-1 with TRBJ2-2; D is possibly TRBD2 (6 bases). Looked up from germline, CDR1 is SGHRS and CDR2 is YFSETQ. This CDR3 is built from 15 residues. Deletions cut 4 bases from V and 8 bases from J, with 18 bases between. The CDR3 DNA reads as TGCGCCAGCAGCCTCCCCCGGGGGAGAGAAGGGGAGCTGTTTTTT. Translated: CASSLPRGREGELFF.

V is TRBV5-1 and J is TRBJ2-1; the D gene is possibly TRBD1 (5 bases). Germline CDR1 is SGHRS and CDR2 is YFSETQ. V was cut by 1 base and J by 9 bases, with 14 bases left in between. CDR3 length: 14 amino acids. The CDR3 bases are TGCGCCAGCAGCTTGCAAAGGGGTCGTAGTGAGCAGTTCTTC. Translating gives CASSLQRGRSEQFF. The full variable domain, rest sourced from reference TRBV5-1 and TRBJ2-1, is KAGVTQTPRYLIKTRGQQVTLSCSPISGHRSVSWYQQTPGQGLQFLFEYFSETQRNKGNFPGRFSGRQFSNSRSEMNVSTLELGDSALYLCASSLQRGRSEQFFGPGTRLTVL.